This T cell receptor (beta chain) emerged from a study of early T cells in non-severe SARS-CoV-2 infection. Study in general: The chains were unpaired, and the sequenced material was bulk RNA from unsorted whole blood.

Trimming stripped 6 bases from V and 11 bases from J, with 17 bases between. The CDR3 loop spans 14 amino acids. Germline CDR1 and CDR2: MNHEY and SMNVEV (reference sequence). This clonotype came up a few times. TCRdb re-analysed the 5' RACE reads in MiXCR, keeping a single row per CDR3 protein. The repertoire consists of fewer than 130,000 distinct CDR3 sequences, with roughly 12% occurring once and the leading ten covering approximately 3.8%. The chain employs TRBV27 and TRBJ1-6; D is perhaps TRBD1 (5 bases). The starting material was whole blood, obtained at baseline. The TCR originated in an adult who was a healthcare worker with PCR-confirmed SARS-CoV-2 infection or an uninfected control (not recorded which). The CDR3 protein is CASSLQVGEAPLHF. CDR3 in DNA: TGTGCCAGCAGCCTACAGGTAGGGGAAGCACCCCTCCACTTT.